This T cell receptor (beta chain) was recovered during a study of blood T cells in healthy people across ages. The CDR3 length is 15 residues. V trimming: 4 bases; J trimming: 5 bases; junction bases outside the gene matches: 10. Germline-derived CDR1 and CDR2 are SGHDN and FVKESK. PCR was performed a second time for roughly 7 to 12 cycles using a sample-barcoded 5' primer and a J-beta primer mix. TCRdb recomputed calls from the 5' RACE reads with MiXCR, one row per CDR3 protein. Altogether about 720,000 distinct CDR3 sequences are present, 22% being singletons, with the ten largest covering about 22%. Healthy Caucasian individuals from Russia aged about 6 to 100 were enrolled as donors.

The J gene is TRBJ1-2, the V gene TRBV14, with TRBD1 identical over 7 bases. The receptor was isolated from a man between 70 and 80 years old in good health. The material sequenced was blood. CDR3 DNA sequence: TGTGCCAGCAGCCCGTGGGACAGTCATTTGTATGGCTACACCTTC. It encodes CASSPWDSHLYGYTF.